This T cell receptor beta chain emerged from a study of T cell repertoires in cytomegalovirus infection. Study-wide context: Matching HLA type, along with CMV infection, was indicated by public TCR beta signatures.

TCRdb reprocessed the reads with MiXCR, giving one entry per CDR3 protein. The table includes roughly 500,000 distinct CDR3 sequences, 33% detected once. This clonotype has only a few counts. The target antigen is unknown. Study results and caveats: The ex vivo response was dominated by HLA-C-restricted CMV-specific TCR beta clonotypes. CMV carriers having the relevant HLA were flagged by cumulative public TCR beta family frequency.

V was pared by 3 bases and J by 0 bases, with 7 bases of the junction left unmatched. Germline CDR1 is KGHSH and CDR2 is LQKENI. The CDR3 loop spans 16 amino acids. The chain employs TRBV18 and TRBJ1-2, with 7 bases that match TRBD1. Sequences were derived from cultured PBMCs, sampled from culture after CMV antigen stimulation. This TCR derives from a human donor in good health (CMV status not recorded). Some clones in this sample may be carry-over from other donors' samples. The CDR3: CASSPVQGLANYGYTF. The CDR3 coding sequence is TGTGCCAGCTCACCCGTACAGGGGCTAGCTAACTATGGCTACACCTTC.